This T cell receptor beta chain comes out of a study of cytomegalovirus exposure and HLA in healthy donors. Turning to the study itself: Genetic ancestry analysis placed around 76% of the 300 to 500 donors that were genotyped in the Caucasian-associated cluster. Study results and limitations: With further analysis later on, most CMV-associated TCR beta chains appeared HLA-restricted.

CDR3 size: 14 residues. Trimming at V came to 8 bases and at J to 6 bases, leaving 9 bases not matched to a gene. CDR1 MNHEY and CDR2 SMNVEV come from the germline V gene (reference sequence). On this clone: The antigen remains unidentified.

It was healthy bone marrow donors who served as donors. A multiplex PCR was run with 60 Vbeta primers and 13 Jbeta primers. The data were produced by immunoSEQ multiplex PCR, yet TCRdb's version contains in-frame clones alone and is incomplete. The sample holds 38,000 or so clones. V and J are TRBV27 and TRBJ2-7, with 11 nucleotides matching TRBD2. The sequencing input was PBMCs. The clonotype originates from a man in his forties in good health and CMV-seropositive. CDR3: CASQASGRPPEQYF. Written as DNA, the CDR3 is TGTGCCAGCCAAGCTAGCGGGAGGCCCCCCGAGCAGTACTTC.